This TCR beta chain is from a study of metastatic and nonmetastatic thyroid tumors. This clone has a handful of counts. TCRdb re-analyzed the PCR reads using MiXCR. The sample includes some 38,000 clones, 15% to 20% of them seen just once. Thyroid surgery had not been preceded by any treatment in any patient. The sequence derives from a female donor with papillary thyroid cancer or a benign thyroid nodule (not recorded which). Some clones in this sample may be carry-over from other donors' samples. Source material: blood.

CDR3 amino acids: CASSPQAVSYEQYF. In DNA form, the CDR3 reads TGTGCCAGCAGTCCGCAGGCAGTGTCCTACGAGCAGTACTTC. This chain uses TRBV28 with TRBJ2-7; D uncertain. This CDR3 has 14 amino acids. V was shortened by 5 bases and J by 1 base, with 12 bases between the two germline ends. CDR1 is MDHEN, CDR2 SYDVKM, per germline. Supplemented by reference TRBV28 and TRBJ2-7, the full variable domain reads DVKVTQSSRYLVKRTGEKVFLECVQDMDHENMFWYRQDPGLGLRLIYFSYDVKMKEKGDIPEGYSVSREKKERFSLILESASTNQTSMYLCASSPQAVSYEQYFGPGTRLTVT.